This T cell receptor (beta chain) was captured by sequencing in a study of blood T cell repertoires in COVID-19. Study in general: Sources were T cells, B-cell-depleted T cells, or PBMCs; the material itself was cDNA or gDNA.

The data were produced by immunoSEQ multiplex PCR, yet TCRdb's version contains in-frame clones alone and is incomplete. The sample gives around 450,000 clones, about 92% of which show up once; 0.55% to 0.75% is in the top ten. Recovered status applied to Cohort 3 donors who had two consecutive negative PCRs. It also applied to those with clearance or with symptom resolution. What was sequenced was PBMCs or T cells enriched from blood (not recorded which). The origin of this receptor is a young man who had recovered from COVID-19.

CDR3 bases: TGCACCAGCAGGAAAGAAAGCCGACTCCCGGCCGTCTACGAGCAGTACTTC. Amino acids: CTSRKESRLPAVYEQYF. J is TRBJ2-7 and V is TRBV1; the D call TRBD2 from the table was never checked on the DNA. TRBV1 is listed as a pseudogene. This CDR3 spans 17 amino acids.